This T cell receptor beta chain was captured by sequencing in a study of cytomegalovirus exposure and HLA in healthy donors. Study-level findings and limits: Later on, an analysis found that several of the most significant clusters appeared to be linked to common viral pathogens, which included parvovirus B19. The authors listed some 160 TCR beta chains as cytomegalovirus-associated. Segments of the TCR beta V type were, in most cases, productive about 90% or about 30% of the time in an earlier analysis. Several V segments, TRBV6-2 and TRBV6-3 among them, could not be told apart and were dropped.

On this clone: No antigen is known for it.

Both 60 Vbeta primers and 13 Jbeta primers went into the PCR. Repertoires were generated with immunoSEQ multiplex PCR, while TCRdb's copy carries only in-frame clones and drops some. The data hold over 130,000 clones, with roughly 87% observed a single time. Trimming removed 5 bases from V and 4 bases from J; junction bases left unmatched: 5. The germline V gene has CDR1 SEHNR and CDR2 FQNEAQ (reference sequence). This CDR3 has 15 amino acids. This TCR derives from a woman aged 40-49 years in good health and CMV-seronegative. This sequence joins TRBV7-9 and TRBJ2-1, with 10 bases matching TRBD2. Sequencing was carried out using PBMCs. CDR3 DNA: TGTGCCAGCAGCCCGAGACTAGCGGGTTACAATGAGCAGTTCTTC. Its translation: CASSPRLAGYNEQFF.